Described below is a single T cell receptor beta chain sequence and its context. The CDR3 extends over 14 amino acids. Trimming took off 1 base at V and 4 bases at J, with 10 bases between the two ends. Germline values: CDR1 LNHDA, CDR2 SQIVND (reference sequence). Generated by immunoSEQ multiplex PCR, the TCRdb table keeps only in-frame clones and is missing some. The sample comprises about 130,000 clones, about 85% of which are singletons, and about 3.3% rests with the top ten. The record originates from a study of cytotoxic CD8 clonotypes in ibrutinib-treated CLL. This clonotype was sampled from a human donor with chronic lymphocytic leukemia. This sample comprised PBMCs, obtained after 24 months of ibrutinib treatment. This rearrangement joins TRBV19 to TRBJ1-1; a possible D gene is TRBD1 (5 bases). This CDR3 is CASSIGQMGTEAFF. CDR3 in DNA: TGTGCCAGTAGTATAGGACAGATGGGCACTGAAGCTTTCTTT.